This section outlines one T cell receptor beta chain sequence together with its context. The antigen is not known. The repertoire was sequenced with immunoSEQ multiplex PCR; TCRdb's copy has only in-frame clones and lacks some. The sample comprises 650,000 to 800,000 clones, around 90% of which are singletons, and 24% rests with the top ten. Naivety among CD8 cells was defined by CD45RO negativity and positive CCR7 selection, thereby excluding terminally differentiated effector memory CD45RA+ cells. The sample comes from a study of shared clonotypes between healthy human individuals. Study results and limitations: With a few donors compared, 4.5% to 6.5% of naive CD4 clonotypes were shared.

The clonotype was recovered from a man aged 25-40 years in good health. Sample: naive CD8+ T cells sorted from blood.

CDR3 DNA: TGTGCCTGGAGTGGAGGGATGAATGAAGGAGCTTTCTTT. It translates to CAWSGGMNEGAFF. The chain couples TRBV30 to TRBJ1-1; no reliable D call. Trimming took 1 base from V and 10 from J, leaving 16 bases between them. The CDR3 is 13 amino acids. Per the germline V gene, CDR1 is GTSNPN and CDR2 is SVGIG (reference sequence).